This T cell receptor (beta chain) was identified during a study of a mutant IDH1 vaccine in newly diagnosed glioma. Whole-study context: Once 4-6 weeks had passed after radiotherapy alone, vaccination started, or it started with temozolomide cycles. Patients' prior therapy spanned radiotherapy, temozolomide, or both; most underwent both.

Profiled with immunoSEQ multiplex PCR; TCRdb holds only in-frame clones, not every one. The data show approximately 50,000 clones, 76% seen once. Notes on this clone: Its matching antigen is unknown.

V trimming: 3 bases; J trimming: 8 bases; junction bases outside the gene matches: 9. CDR1 is LGHNA, CDR2 YSLEER, per germline. This CDR3 has 15 amino acids. Time point reported: week 47, end of study. It was 300 ug of mutant IDH1 20-mer peptide that made up each vaccine dose, given with topical imiquimod. The V gene is TRBV4-3, the J gene TRBJ2-1; 8 bases fit TRBD2. This clonotype was obtained from a middle-aged woman with glioma. Some clones in this sample may be carry-over from other donors' samples. The input for sequencing was PBMCs, taken from a glioma patient whose treatment included an IDH1 peptide vaccine. The CDR3 nucleotides read TGCGCCAGCAGCCACTCCGGGACTAGTAAGGATGAGCAGTTCTTC. The encoded protein is CASSHSGTSKDEQFF.